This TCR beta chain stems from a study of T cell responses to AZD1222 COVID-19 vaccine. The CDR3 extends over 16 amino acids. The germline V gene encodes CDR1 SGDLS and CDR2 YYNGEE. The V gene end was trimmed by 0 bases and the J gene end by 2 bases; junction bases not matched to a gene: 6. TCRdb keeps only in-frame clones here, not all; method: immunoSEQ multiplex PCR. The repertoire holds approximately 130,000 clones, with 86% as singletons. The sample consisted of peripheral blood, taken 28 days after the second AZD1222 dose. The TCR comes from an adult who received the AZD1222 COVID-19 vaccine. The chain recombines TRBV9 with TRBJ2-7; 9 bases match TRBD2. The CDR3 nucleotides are TGTGCCAGCAGCGTAGCGGGTAGCGGGGGACCCTACGAGCAGTACTTC. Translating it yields CASSVAGSGGPYEQYF.